This T cell receptor beta chain was identified during a study of control samples from healthy donors and cancer patients. The repertoire was sequenced with immunoSEQ multiplex PCR; TCRdb's copy has only in-frame clones and lacks some. In the table there are tens of thousands of clones, around 87% of which are singletons. V was trimmed by 0 bases and J by 5 bases, leaving 12 bases between them. Per the germline V gene, CDR1 is SGDLS and CDR2 is YYNGEE. The CDR3 extends over 15 amino acids. The clonotype comes from a woman aged 60-70 years with lung cancer. The sample taken for sequencing was PBMCs. The J gene is TRBJ2-1, the V gene TRBV9; D possibly corresponds to TRBD2 (5 bases). This CDR3 is CASSVDDYFNNEQFF. The CDR3 DNA sequence: TGTGCCAGCAGCGTAGACGACTACTTTAACAATGAGCAGTTCTTC.